This is a list of T cell receptor beta chains from one sample in a study of shared clonotypes between healthy human individuals. Produced via immunoSEQ multiplex PCR; TCRdb's table is partial and in-frame only. In the table there are some 2,100,000 clones, approximately 95% of which are singletons. The specimen was naive CD4+ T cells sorted from blood. Receptors were obtained from a man between 18 and 35 years old in good health. CDR3s include the opening cysteine and the closing phenylalanine or tryptophan. A D gene is named only where the DNA matches it firmly. A row's size may be missing; if present it is once, few, many or a size class.

>.|TRBV7-2|.|TRBJ2-1|15
TGTGCCAGCAGCACAGGGTCATTATACTACAATGAGCAGTTCTTC
CASSTGSLYYNEQFF
>.|TRBV7-2|TRBD2|TRBJ2-4|18
TGTGCCAGCAGCCTCCTCCTACTTAGCGGGAGTGCCAAAAACATTCAGTACTTC
CASSLLLLSGSAKNIQYF
>.|TRBV7-2|.|TRBJ2-3|15
TGTGCCAGCAGCAACCCGTTCGGATTACGGGATACGCAGTATTTT
CASSNPFGLRDTQYF
>.|TRBV6-1|.|TRBJ1-5|14
TGTGCCAGCAGTGGGGCAGGGACACAGAGGCCCCAGCATTTT
CASSGAGTQRPQHF
>.|TRBV13|.|TRBJ2-3|16
TGTGCCAGCAGCTCAACCCGGGGTGGGGGATTAGATACGCAGTATTTT
CASSSTRGGGLDTQYF
>.|TRBV5-6|.|TRBJ1-6|15
TGTGCCAGCAGCTTTCCCGGCGGGAAGAATTCACCCCTCCACTTT
CASSFPGGKNSPLHF
>.|TRBV2|TRBD2|TRBJ2-1|13
TGTGCCAGTCTAGCGGGAGAGTTCAATGAGCAGTTCTTC
CASLAGEFNEQFF
>.|TRBV30|.|TRBJ2-5|13
TGTGCCTGGAGATTCGGGTCCCAAGAGACCCAGTACTTC
CAWRFGSQETQYF
>.|TRBV6-5|TRBD1|TRBJ1-2|15
TGTGCCAGCAGTTACTCGGACAGGGTGAGAAATGGCTACACCTTC
CASSYSDRVRNGYTF
>.|TRBV10-3|TRBD1|TRBJ2-1|13
TGTGCCATCAGGGACAGGGGGCTAGATGAGCAGTTCTTC
CAIRDRGLDEQFF
>few|TRBV29-1|.|TRBJ1-1|11
TGCAGCGTTGTTCAAAACACTGAAGCTTTCTTT
CSVVQNTEAFF
>.|TRBV5-4|TRBD1|TRBJ2-7|14
TGTGCCAGCAGCTTGAAGGGACAGTCCTACGAGCAGTACTTC
CASSLKGQSYEQYF
>.|TRBV11-1|.|TRBJ2-7|14
TGTGCCAGCAGCCTGGACTACTTTGGGGGGGAGCAGTACTTC
CASSLDYFGGEQYF
>.|TRBV7-9|TRBD1|TRBJ1-2|14
TGTGCCAGCAGCTTAGCGGGGACAGGCTATGGCTACACCTTC
CASSLAGTGYGYTF
>.|TRBV5-1|TRBD2|TRBJ2-2|16
TGCGCCAGCAGCGGCCCGGGGGGACCGAACACCGGGGAGCTGTTTTTT
CASSGPGGPNTGELFF
>.|TRBV6-6|.|TRBJ2-2|13
TGTGCCAGCAGTAACAGGGAAAACGGGGAGCTGTTTTTT
CASSNRENGELFF
>once|TRBV20-1|.|TRBJ1-5|11
TGCAGTGCTATCTCTGACCAGCCCCAGCATTTT
CSAISDQPQHF
>once|TRBV10-3|TRBD2|TRBJ2-3|17
TGTGCCATCAGTGGCATTCGGGAGGGCGCGAGAGCCGATACGCAGTATTTT
CAISGIREGARADTQYF
>.|TRBV6-1|TRBD1|TRBJ2-7|13
TGTGCCAGCGGCTGGCAGGGGGCCTACGAGCAGTACTTC
CASGWQGAYEQYF
>.|TRBV5-1|.|TRBJ2-5|14
TGCGCCAGCAGCTCCGACGGGGCCCAAGAGACCCAGTACTTC
CASSSDGAQETQYF
>.|TRBV6-5|.|TRBJ1-1|15
TGTGCCAGCAGTTTACAAGCCCAGAGGAACACTGAAGCTTTCTTT
CASSLQAQRNTEAFF
>.|TRBV30|TRBD2|TRBJ2-3|15
TGTGCCTGGAGTGCCCCGGGACTAGCGGGGGGTACGCAGTATTTT
CAWSAPGLAGGTQYF
>.|TRBV5-4|.|TRBJ2-6|15
TGTGCCAGCAGCTTGACGCTCTCTGGGGCCAACGTCCTGACTTTC
CASSLTLSGANVLTF
>.|TRBV7-2|.|TRBJ2-7|16
TGTGCCAGCAGCTTAGTCCCAGGCGCTCGCTCCTACGAGCAGTACTTC
CASSLVPGARSYEQYF
>once|TRBV27|TRBD1|TRBJ2-1|14
TGTGCCAGTAAGTGGGACAGGGGATTCAATGAGCAGTTCTTC
CASKWDRGFNEQFF
>few|TRBV7-9|.|TRBJ1-2|12
TGTGCCAGCAGCTTACGGCAGGATGGCTACACCTTC
CASSLRQDGYTF
>.|TRBV11-3|.|TRBJ2-1|17
TGTGCCAGCAGCTTAGGGGGTGGAGTGGGCTCCTACAATGAGCAGTTCTTC
CASSLGGGVGSYNEQFF
>.|TRBV29-1|TRBD2|TRBJ2-5|15
TGCAGCGTTATGCCGGCGGGGGGTTCCCAAGAGACCCAGTACTTC
CSVMPAGGSQETQYF
>.|TRBV6-5|.|TRBJ1-2|12
TGTGCCAGCAGTTACTCAGGCTATGGCTACACCTTC
CASSYSGYGYTF
>once|TRBV7-2|TRBD2|TRBJ2-3|17
TGTGCCAGCAGCTTAAGACTAGCGGGAGGGCGGGCAGATACGCAGTATTTT
CASSLRLAGGRADTQYF
>.|TRBV25-1|TRBD1|TRBJ1-5|16
TGTGCCAGCAGCCCCCGGGACAGGGGTTTCGGTCAGCCCCAGCATTTT
CASSPRDRGFGQPQHF
>.|TRBV30|.|TRBJ1-1|13
TGTGCCTGGAGTGGGGGATTAGGGGCCATTGCTTTCTTT
CAWSGGLGAIAFF
>.|TRBV7-2|.|TRBJ2-7|14
TGTGCCAGCAGCCGGGGCGTAGGTTCCTACGAGCAGTACTTC
CASSRGVGSYEQYF
>.|TRBV5-1|TRBD2|TRBJ2-5|15
TGCGCCAGCAGCCCCTCGACTAGCGGAGGAGAGACCCAGTACTTC
CASSPSTSGGETQYF
>.|TRBV6-6|.|TRBJ2-1|15
TGTGCCAGCAGTTACCGTTCACTAGTCAGGAATGAGCAGTTCTTC
CASSYRSLVRNEQFF
>.|TRBV27|TRBD2|TRBJ2-2|17
TGTGCCAGCAGTCCCAGGCTGGGGGAGGGCCTGACCGGGGAGCTGTTTTTT
CASSPRLGEGLTGELFF
>.|TRBV28|.|TRBJ1-1|14
TGTGCCAGCAGTTTAGTAGGAAGGGACACTGAAGCTTTCTTT
CASSLVGRDTEAFF
>once|TRBV18|.|TRBJ1-2|13
TGTGCCAGCTCACCCGGGGTAGACTATGGCTACACCTTC
CASSPGVDYGYTF
>.|TRBV5-6|.|TRBJ2-2|15
TGTGCCAGCAGCTTGGCCGGGCCGAACACCGGGGAGCTGTTTTTT
CASSLAGPNTGELFF
>.|TRBV28|TRBD1|TRBJ1-4|14
TGTGCCGCCAGTGGGGACAGCCTTAATGAAAAACTGTTTTTT
CAASGDSLNEKLFF
>.|TRBV18|TRBD2|TRBJ2-3|14
TGTGCCAGCTCACCGACTAGCGGGTCAGATACGCAGTATTTT
CASSPTSGSDTQYF